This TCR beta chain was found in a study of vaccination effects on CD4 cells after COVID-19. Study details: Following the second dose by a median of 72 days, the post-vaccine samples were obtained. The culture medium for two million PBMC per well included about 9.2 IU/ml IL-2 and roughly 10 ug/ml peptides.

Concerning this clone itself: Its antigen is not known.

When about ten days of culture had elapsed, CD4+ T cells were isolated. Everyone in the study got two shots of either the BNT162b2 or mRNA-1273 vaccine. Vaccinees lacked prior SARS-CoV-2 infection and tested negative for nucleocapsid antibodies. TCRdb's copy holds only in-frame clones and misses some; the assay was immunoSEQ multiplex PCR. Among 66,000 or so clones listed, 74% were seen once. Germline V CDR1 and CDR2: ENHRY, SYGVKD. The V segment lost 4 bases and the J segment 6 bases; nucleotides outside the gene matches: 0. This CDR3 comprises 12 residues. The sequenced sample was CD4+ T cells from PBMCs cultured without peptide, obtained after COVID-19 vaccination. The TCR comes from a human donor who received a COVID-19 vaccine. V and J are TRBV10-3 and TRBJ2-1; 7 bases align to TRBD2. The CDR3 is CAISGGSNEQFF. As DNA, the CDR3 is TGTGCCATCAGTGGCGGGAGCAATGAGCAGTTCTTC.